This T cell receptor beta chain emerged from a study of response to subunit inactivated influenza vaccine. Findings and caveats of the study: The authors suggested that every seasonal influenza vaccination recruits few new T cells.

Trimming cost V 4 bases and J 5 bases; bases outside gene matches: 9. This CDR3 spans 15 amino acids. From germline, CDR1 is LGHDT and CDR2 YNNKEL (reference sequence). TCRdb recomputed calls from the RT-PCR reads with MiXCR, one row per CDR3 protein. The data contain around 200,000 distinct CDR3 sequences, around 15% of them singletons. As concerns this clonotype: Its antigen is still unknown.

The V and J genes are TRBV3-1 and TRBJ2-7; 9 bases are a match to TRBD1. The material sequenced was CD8+ T cells sorted from PBMCs, taken approximately 5 days after vaccination. This sequence was found in a man in his fifties or sixties who received an inactivated influenza vaccine. Written as DNA, the CDR3 is TGTGCCAGCAGCCCAATCGGGACAGGGAGGCACGAGCAGTACTTC. This codes for CASSPIGTGRHEQYF.